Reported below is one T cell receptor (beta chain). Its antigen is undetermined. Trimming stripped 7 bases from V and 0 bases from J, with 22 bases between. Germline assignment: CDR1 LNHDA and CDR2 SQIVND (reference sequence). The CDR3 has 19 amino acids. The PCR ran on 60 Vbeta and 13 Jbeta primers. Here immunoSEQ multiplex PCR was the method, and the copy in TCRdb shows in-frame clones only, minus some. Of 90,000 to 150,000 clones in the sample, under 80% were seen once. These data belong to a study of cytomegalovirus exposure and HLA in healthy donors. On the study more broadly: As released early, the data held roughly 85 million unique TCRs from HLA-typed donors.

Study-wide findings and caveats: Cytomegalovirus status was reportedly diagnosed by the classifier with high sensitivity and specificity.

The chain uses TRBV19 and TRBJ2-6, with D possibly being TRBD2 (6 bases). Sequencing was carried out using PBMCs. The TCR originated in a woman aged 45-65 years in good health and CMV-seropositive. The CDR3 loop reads CASMELAGRTNSGANVLTF. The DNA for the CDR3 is TGTGCCAGTATGGAACTGGCGGGGAGAACAAACTCTGGGGCCAACGTCCTGACTTTC. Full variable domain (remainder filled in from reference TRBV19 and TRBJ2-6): DGGITQSPKYLFRKEGQNVTLSCEQNLNHDAMYWYRQDPGQGLRLIYYSQIVNDFQKGDIAEGYSVSREKKESFPLTVTSAQKNPTAFYLCASMELAGRTNSGANVLTFGAGSRLTVL.